Each of the 11 T cell receptor beta chains below was sequenced from the same sample in a study of cytomegalovirus exposure and HLA in healthy donors. With 60 Vbeta and 13 Jbeta primers, the PCR was carried out. Produced via immunoSEQ multiplex PCR; TCRdb's table is partial and in-frame only. The sample shows 150,000 to 200,000 clones, more than 70% of them seen only once. The sample comprised PBMCs. Receptor source: a boy aged 5-17 years in good health and CMV-seronegative.

The chain joins TRBV9 to TRBJ1-4, with D hard to call. Trimming removed 0 bases from V and 8 bases from J, with 14 bases in between. CDR3 size: 15 residues. Germline lookup yields CDR1 SGDLS and CDR2 YYNGEE. CDR3 DNA: TGTGCCAGCAGCGTAGTCGGAGGGCGTCAAGAAAAACTGTTTTTT. Amino acid sequence: CASSVVGGRQEKLFF.

This chain connects TRBV7-9 to TRBJ1-2; perhaps TRBD1 as D (6 bases). CDR3 length: 14 residues. Germline assignment: CDR1 SEHNR and CDR2 FQNEAQ (reference sequence). The V gene lost 3 bases and the J gene lost 3 bases, with 11 bases spanning the gap. The CDR3 spells CASSLDRRYYGYTF. CDR3 bases: TGTGCCAGCAGCTTGGACAGACGTTACTATGGCTACACCTTC.

The rearrangement joins TRBV9 to TRBJ2-1, with 11 bases matching TRBD2. V lost 0 bases to trimming and J lost 4 bases; unmatched junction nucleotides: 12. There are 19 residues in the CDR3. Germline assignment: CDR1 SGDLS and CDR2 YYNGEE. The CDR3 sequence is CASSVGGGQTSGMYNEQFF. The DNA of the CDR3 is TGTGCCAGCAGCGTAGGTGGTGGGCAGACTAGCGGGATGTACAATGAGCAGTTCTTC.

The chain couples TRBV11-2 to TRBJ1-2; 8 nucleotides match TRBD1. Germline CDR1 reads SGHAT; CDR2 reads FQNNGV. The V segment lost 5 bases and the J segment 5 bases; nucleotides outside the gene matches: 16. This CDR3 has 17 residues. The CDR3 region is CASSPGTGLLSRYGYTF. CDR3 coding DNA: TGTGCCAGCAGCCCCGGGACAGGTCTCCTTTCCCGGTATGGCTACACCTTC. Looking up the rest from reference TRBV11-2 and TRBJ1-2 gives the full variable domain: EAGVAQSPRYKIIEKRQSVAFWCNPISGHATLYWYQQILGQGPKLLIQFQNNGVVDDSQLPKDRFSAERLKGVDSTLKIQPAKLEDSAVYLCASSPGTGLLSRYGYTFGSGTRLTVV.

This clone was seen just once. This sequence joins TRBV9 and TRBJ1-2, with 8 bases fitting TRBD1. V lost 5 bases to trimming and J lost 4 bases; unmatched junction nucleotides: 1. The CDR3 is made up of 12 amino acids. Germline V gene lookup returns CDR1 SGDLS and CDR2 YYNGEE. The CDR3 sequence is CASSQGAYGYTF. The CDR3 DNA is TGTGCCAGCAGTCAGGGGGCCTATGGCTACACCTTC.

The chain carries TRBV10-3 and TRBJ1-6; D is possibly TRBD1 (6 bases). Germline V gives CDR1 ENHRY, CDR2 SYGVKD. The CDR3 is made up of 13 amino acids. Trimming stripped 7 bases from V and 7 bases from J, with 11 bases between. The CDR3 nucleotides are TGTGCCATCAACGGGGGGCTCAATTCACCCCTCCACTTT. Its translation: CAINGGLNSPLHF.

The V call is TRBV7-3, the J call TRBJ2-3; 10 nucleotides line up with TRBD2. The CDR3 totals 15 residues. Germline CDR1 SGHTA, CDR2 FQGTGA. Trimming at V came to 2 bases and at J to 2 bases, leaving 1 base not matched to a gene. The CDR3: CASSLGTSDTDTQYF. The CDR3 DNA reads TGTGCCAGCAGCTTAGGGACTAGCGACACAGATACGCAGTATTTT. Looking up the rest from reference TRBV7-3 and TRBJ2-3 gives the full variable domain: GAGVSQTPSNKVTEKGKYVELRCDPISGHTALYWYRQSLGQGPEFLIYFQGTGAADDSGLPNDRFFAVRPEGSVSTLKIQRTERGDSAVYLCASSLGTSDTDTQYFGPGTRLTVL.

This clone turned up a few times. The chain employs TRBV9 and TRBJ1-1; D gene ambiguous. V lost 5 bases and J lost 4, with 6 bases in between. The CDR3 runs 11 residues. CDR1 SGDLS and CDR2 YYNGEE come from the germline V gene. As DNA, the CDR3 is TGTGCCAGCAGTCCAGGCACTGAAGCTTTCTTT. Its translation is CASSPGTEAFF.

The genes are TRBV12-1 and TRBJ1-2; the D call TRBD1 from the table was never checked on the DNA. TRBV12-1 is a pseudogene locus. The CDR3 covers 17 residues. The CDR3 nucleotides are TGTGCCAGCAGCCTCCGTCACAGGGACCTTGAAGATTATGGCTACACCTTC. It translates to CASSLRHRDLEDYGYTF.

The chain couples TRBV11-2 to TRBJ2-7; 8 positions match TRBD2. The CDR3 contains 14 residues. Germline CDR1 is SGHAT and CDR2 is FQNNGV. V lost 5 bases, J lost 3 bases, and 6 bases stayed unmatched. The CDR3 here is CASSPRTSFYEQYF. CDR3 bases: TGTGCCAGCAGCCCAAGGACTAGCTTCTACGAGCAGTACTTC. Filled out from reference TRBV11-2 and TRBJ2-7, the complete variable domain reads EAGVAQSPRYKIIEKRQSVAFWCNPISGHATLYWYQQILGQGPKLLIQFQNNGVVDDSQLPKDRFSAERLKGVDSTLKIQPAKLEDSAVYLCASSPRTSFYEQYFGPGTRLTVT.

The genes are TRBV20-1 and TRBJ1-4; no definite D call. CDR3 length: 11 residues. The germline gives CDR1 DFQATT, CDR2 SNEGSKA (reference sequence). Trimming shortened V by 5 bases and J by 8 bases, and 9 bases separated the two germline ends. The CDR3, as DNA: TGCAGTGCTCCCCATCGGGAAAAACTGTTTTTT. It translates to CSAPHREKLFF.